This TCR beta chain was found in a study of beta chain features in type 1 diabetes. cDNA synthesis used the whole RNA isolate, giving expressed TCRB sequences. Measured with immunoSEQ multiplex PCR; TCRdb has only the in-frame clones, and not every one. The top ten clones hold around 0.025% of a sample with about 250,000 clones, 14% of them seen once. Per the germline V gene, CDR1 is SNHLY and CDR2 is FYNNEI. This CDR3 region has 14 residues. Trimming removed 6 bases from V and 7 bases from J, with 15 bases in between. Every participating donor gave one draw, a heparinised blood sample averaging around 120 mL. CD4+ naive, central memory, regulatory and stem cell-like memory subsets were isolated by sorting on CD45RO/CCR7/CD25/CD127/CD95/CD27.

This TCR derives from a woman aged 40-49 years in good health. The rearrangement joins TRBV2 to TRBJ1-4; possibly TRBD1 for D (6 bases). Specimen: naive CD4+ T cells from blood. The DNA of the CDR3 is TGTGCCAGCAGAACAGGGACTACTCCTGAAAAACTGTTTTTT. It encodes CASRTGTTPEKLFF.